This passage covers 16 T cell receptor beta chains from one sample sequenced in a study of T cells in Graves' hyperthyroidism and ophthalmopathy. Authors of the study amplified TCR beta CDR3 regions from RNA transcripts. An initial round of RT-PCR targeting the TCR CDR3 relied on the HTBI primer set. A single record per CDR3 protein comes from TCRdb applying MiXCR to the multiplex PCR reads. The sample shows more than 50,000 distinct CDR3 sequences, around half of them seen only once. The sequenced material came from blood. The source is a young woman with Graves' ophthalmopathy.

On this clonotype: Here the CDR3 omits its conserved ending phenylalanine or tryptophan, so a read error is the likely source. It is unclear where the CDR3 begins or ends on the DNA, so no DNA is shown, and the CDR3 is as TCRdb lists it. The chain recombines TRBV20-1 with TRBJ2-2; TRBD1, as called in the table, went unchecked against the DNA. Germline assignment: CDR1 DFQATT and CDR2 SNEGSKA (reference sequence). Counting both end residues, the CDR3 totals 14 amino acids. CDR3 protein: CSAPTGGNTGELFV.

This clonotype was found many times. A read error may be the cause here, since a much bigger clone is one base away. The chain is built from TRBV9 and TRBJ1-1; D not certain. This CDR3 comprises 12 residues. CDR1 and CDR2 (germline): SGDLS, YYNGEE. V lost 2 bases to trimming and J lost 5 bases, with 7 bases between them. CDR3 amino acids: CASSVGVTEAFF. For the CDR3, the DNA is TGTGCCAGCAGCGTGGGTGTTACTGAAGCTTTCTTT.

The chain recombines TRBV7-9 with TRBJ1-1, with D possibly TRBD1 on 5 matching bases. The CDR3 spans 14 residues. CDR1 and CDR2 (germline): SEHNR, FQNEAQ (reference sequence). Trimming cost V 1 base and J 5 bases, with 11 bases left between them. CDR3 protein: CASSLDGAGTEAFF. In DNA form, the CDR3 reads TGTGCCAGCAGCTTAGATGGGGCGGGAACTGAAGCTTTCTTT.

V usage is TRBV20-1 and J usage is TRBJ1-2; D not resolved. The CDR3 extends over 11 amino acids. Per germline, CDR1 DFQATT and CDR2 SNEGSKA (reference sequence). V gave up 6 bases and J gave up 4 bases, with 9 bases separating them. In DNA, the CDR3 is TGCAGTGCCCCGAAGGGCTATGGCTACACCTTC. Amino acid sequence: CSAPKGYGYTF.

This clonotype was detected many times. V is TRBV28 and J is TRBJ1-2; maybe TRBD1 (6 bases). Germline assignment: CDR1 MDHEN and CDR2 SYDVKM. V shed 6 bases and J shed 0 bases, with 17 bases lying between them. The CDR3 totals 16 residues. CDR3 protein: CASSTILQGPNYGYTF. The CDR3 bases are TGTGCCAGCAGCACGATACTTCAGGGGCCTAACTATGGCTACACCTTC.

This clonotype was recorded at least ten times. V usage is TRBV7-2 and J usage is TRBJ1-5; D not resolved. Germline assignment: CDR1 SGHTA and CDR2 FQGNSA. V lost 2 bases and J lost 6, with 14 bases in between. This CDR3 spans 15 amino acids. The CDR3 nucleotides read TGTGCCAGCAGCTTATATCCAGGAGGCTTTCAGCCCCAGCATTTT. Residues: CASSLYPGGFQPQHF.

This chain connects TRBV19 to TRBJ1-5; 7 positions match TRBD1. The V and J ends lost 7 bases and 6 bases, in that order; junction bases with no gene match: 9. This CDR3 comprises 14 residues. Per germline, CDR1 LNHDA and CDR2 SQIVND (reference sequence). The CDR3 sequence is CASTTTGPLQPQHF. CDR3 sequence (DNA): TGTGCCAGTACCACGACAGGGCCGCTTCAGCCCCAGCATTTT.

A few counts support this clonotype. The genes are TRBV27 and TRBJ1-2; TRBD1 agrees at 7 bases. CDR1 is MNHEY and CDR2 is SMNVEV in the germline V gene (reference sequence). V shed 0 bases and J 3 bases; nucleotides not matched to a gene: 7. The CDR3 runs 16 residues. The DNA of the CDR3 is TGTGCCAGCAGTTTATCAGCTCGACAGGGCGACTATGGCTACACCTTC. Translation: CASSLSARQGDYGYTF.

The CDR3 DNA sequence: TGCAGTGCTGGGGGTACAGGGGGGAATGAGCAGTTCTTC. Amino acid sequence: CSAGGTGGNEQFF. The V gene is TRBV20-1, the J gene TRBJ2-1, with 8 bases fitting TRBD1. Germline V gene sequence: CDR1 DFQATT, CDR2 SNEGSKA (reference sequence). CDR3 length: 13 amino acids. V trimming: 5 bases; J trimming: 7 bases; junction bases outside the gene matches: 7.

The chain uses TRBV7-9 and TRBJ1-1; 9 nucleotides match TRBD1. CDR1 is SEHNR and CDR2 is FQNEAQ in the germline V gene (reference sequence). The CDR3 covers 14 residues. Trimming cost V 5 bases and J 3 bases; bases outside gene matches: 4. The CDR3 region has the DNA TGTGCCAGCAGCCGAGGACAGGGGTACACTGAAGCTTTCTTT. Amino acids: CASSRGQGYTEAFF.

On this clonotype itself: One end of the junction fails to match germline, which may point to a read error. The rearrangement joins TRBV6-5 to TRBJ1-2; tentative D call: TRBD1 (5 bases). The CDR3 covers 13 residues. Germline V lookup: CDR1 MNHEY, CDR2 SVGAGI. CDR3 coding DNA: TGTGCCAGCAGCATGAGACAGTACTATGGCTTCACCTTC. Residues: CASSMRQYYGFTF.

This clonotype has at least ten counts. The chain employs TRBV10-3 and TRBJ2-7, with TRBD2 matching over 7 bases. V lost 6 bases, J lost 1 base, and 9 bases stayed unmatched. CDR1 and CDR2 from the germline V gene are ENHRY and SYGVKD. The CDR3 has 15 amino acids. CDR3 DNA: TGTGCCATCAGGCGGGACTATCGGACATCCTACGAGCAGTACTTC. This sequence encodes CAIRRDYRTSYEQYF.

This clonotype was picked up many times. The rearrangement links TRBV2 to TRBJ2-2; 10 bases match TRBD2. Germline V lookup: CDR1 SNHLY, CDR2 FYNNEI. With V trimmed by 5 bases and J by 7 bases, 13 bases remained unmatched. This CDR3 has 17 amino acids. The CDR3 bases are TGTGCCAGCAGTTTTCAACTAGCGGGATCTCGCCTCGGGGAGCTGTTTTTT. This sequence encodes CASSFQLAGSRLGELFF. The complete variable domain, with remaining parts taken from reference TRBV2 and TRBJ2-2, reads EPEVTQTPSHQVTQMGQEVILRCVPISNHLYFYWYRQILGQKVEFLVSFYNNEISEKSEIFDDQFSVERPDGSNFTLKIRSTKLEDSAMYFCASSFQLAGSRLGELFFGEGSRLTVL.

This clonotype showed up just once. The CDR3 region is CASNNRGKDQETQYF. CDR3 bases: TGCGCCAGCAACAACAGGGGAAAGGACCAAGAGACCCAGTACTTC. The V gene is TRBV10-1, the J gene TRBJ2-5; TRBD1 matches 7 bases. This CDR3 comprises 15 residues. The trim removed 7 bases at V and 0 bases at J, leaving 8 bases unmatched. Germline values: CDR1 WNHNN, CDR2 SYGVQD (reference sequence).

This clonotype was seen many times. The genes are TRBV28 and TRBJ2-1; TRBD1 aligns across 8 bases. V lost 5 bases, J lost 4 bases, and 10 bases stayed unmatched. Germline V CDR1 and CDR2: MDHEN, SYDVKM. The CDR3 spans 16 residues. As DNA, the CDR3 is TGTGCCAGCAGTATACTGGACAGGGAAGGATACAATGAGCAGTTCTTC. It codes for CASSILDREGYNEQFF.

On this clonotype: A much larger clone differs from this one at a single base, so this may be a read error. This likely comes from a read error, as the CDR3 has no conserved phenylalanine or tryptophan at its end. The V and J genes are TRBV28 and TRBJ1-4; 7 bases map to TRBD1. With V trimmed by 6 bases and J by 5 bases, 6 bases remained unmatched. This CDR3 contains 14 residues. Germline-derived CDR1 and CDR2 are MDHEN and SYDVKM. For the CDR3, the DNA is TGTGCCAGCAGCTCGACAGGGCCGAATGAAAAACTGTTTCTT. Its protein product is CASSSTGPNEKLFL.